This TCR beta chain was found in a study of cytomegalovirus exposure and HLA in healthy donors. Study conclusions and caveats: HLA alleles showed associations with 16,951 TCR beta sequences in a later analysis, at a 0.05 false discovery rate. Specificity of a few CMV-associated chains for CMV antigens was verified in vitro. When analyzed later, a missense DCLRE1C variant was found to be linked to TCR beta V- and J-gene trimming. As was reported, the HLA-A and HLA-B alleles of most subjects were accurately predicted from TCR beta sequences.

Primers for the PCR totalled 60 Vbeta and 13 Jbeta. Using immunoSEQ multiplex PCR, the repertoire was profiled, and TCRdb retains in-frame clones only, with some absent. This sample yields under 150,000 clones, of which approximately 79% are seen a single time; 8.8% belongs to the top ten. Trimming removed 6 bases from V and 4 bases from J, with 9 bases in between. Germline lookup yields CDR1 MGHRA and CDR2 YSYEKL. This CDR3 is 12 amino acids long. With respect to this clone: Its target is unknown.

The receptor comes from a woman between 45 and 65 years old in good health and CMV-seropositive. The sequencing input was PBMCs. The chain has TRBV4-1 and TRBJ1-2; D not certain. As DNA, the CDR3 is TGCGCCAGCAGGAGAGTTACCTATGGCTACACCTTC. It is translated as CASRRVTYGYTF.